These 14 T cell receptor beta chains were sequenced from one sample in a study of beta chain features in type 1 diabetes (dated by TCRdb to between 2017 and 2018). Receptor amplification or capture employed the immunoSEQ multiplex PCR assay. The entire amount of isolated RNA was reverse transcribed using the High Capacity cDNA Reverse Transcription Kit, so the sequenced TCRB transcripts were expressed ones. Here the immuneACCESS table is served through TCRdb, limited to in-frame sequences with V and J called. Missing clones are a known gap in these copies; in checked studies unresolved V genes cover under half, and the rest lacks a known reason. Within this sample are under 250,000 clones, with 25% to 35% of them counted one time only. The top ten clonotypes cover 4% of the sample. Sequencing was performed on central memory CD4+ T cells from blood. The receptors come from a man aged 25-45 years in good health.

The chain combines TRBV5-1 with TRBJ2-1; 9 positions agree with TRBD1. This CDR3 has 16 amino acids. J was trimmed by 8 bases and V by 3 bases; bases with no gene match: 12. The V gene's germline CDR1 is SGHRS and CDR2 YFSETQ. The CDR3 coding sequence is TGCGCCAGCAGCTCATTGGCGGGACAGGGATCCGATGAGCAGTTCTTC. Amino acid sequence: CASSSLAGQGSDEQFF.

The chain carries TRBV27 and TRBJ2-7; D may correspond to TRBD1 or TRBD2 (5 bases each). This CDR3 comprises 12 residues. Per the germline V gene, CDR1 is MNHEY and CDR2 is SMNVEV (reference sequence). V lost 8 bases, J lost 6 bases, and 14 bases lay in between. CDR3 sequence reads: CASGRGEGEQYF. CDR3 bases: TGTGCCAGCGGAAGGGGAGAGGGCGAGCAGTACTTC.

This clone was picked up a small number of times. The V and J genes are TRBV11-2 and TRBJ2-7; D remains ambiguous. Germline V gives CDR1 SGHAT, CDR2 FQNNGV. The CDR3 is made up of 13 amino acids. V was clipped by 5 bases and J by 3 bases, with 11 bases between them. DNA of the CDR3: TGTGCCAGCAGCCACCCGAACCGCTACGAGCAGTACTTC. This gives the protein CASSHPNRYEQYF.

The V and J genes are TRBV7-9 and TRBJ2-5; maybe TRBD2 (5 bases). V was trimmed by 1 base and J by 1 base, leaving 19 bases between them. The CDR3 length is 18 residues. The germline V gene encodes CDR1 SEHNR and CDR2 FQNEAQ (reference sequence). Written as DNA, the CDR3 is TGTGCCAGCAGCTTAGATGAGCTCCGGACTTTCGGCCAAGAGACCCAGTACTTC. Protein sequence: CASSLDELRTFGQETQYF.

Only a few counts were recorded for this clone. This rearrangement joins TRBV14 to TRBJ1-6; possibly TRBD1 for D (6 bases). Germline-derived CDR1 and CDR2 are SGHDN and FVKESK. The CDR3 runs to 15 residues. With 1 base removed from V and 9 bases from J, the gap between germline ends came to 13 bases. The CDR3: CASSQGTAGGSPLHF. Here the CDR3 DNA reads TGTGCCAGCAGCCAAGGGACAGCGGGGGGTTCACCCCTCCACTTT.

The sample holds one count of this clone. This chain joins TRBV7-9 and TRBJ2-7; D unresolved. V dropped 4 bases and J dropped 2 bases, with 12 bases sitting between them. This CDR3 contains 14 residues. CDR1 and CDR2 (germline): SEHNR, FQNEAQ (reference sequence). The CDR3 is CASSSDGKPYEQYF. CDR3 DNA sequence: TGTGCCAGCAGCTCCGATGGCAAACCCTACGAGCAGTACTTC.

The V gene is TRBV9, the J gene TRBJ2-1; TRBD1 agrees at 9 bases. Trimming cost V 0 bases and J 2 bases; bases outside gene matches: 6. Germline CDR1 and CDR2: SGDLS and YYNGEE. This CDR3 spans 17 amino acids. CDR3 region: CASSVDFGTGTYNEQFF. Here the CDR3 DNA reads TGTGCCAGCAGCGTAGATTTCGGGACAGGGACCTACAATGAGCAGTTCTTC. Full variable domain (missing parts from reference TRBV9 and TRBJ2-1): DSGVTQTPKHLITATGQRVTLRCSPRSGDLSVYWYQQSLDQGLQFLIQYYNGEERAKGNILERFSAQQFPDLHSELNLSSLELGDSALYFCASSVDFGTGTYNEQFFGPGTRLTVL.

This clone was counted only a few times. V and J are TRBV6-5 and TRBJ2-1; D uncertain. V was pared by 7 bases and J by 4 bases, with 8 bases between. This CDR3 is 12 amino acids long. CDR1 and CDR2 (germline): MNHEY, SVGAGI. The CDR3 protein is CASKDSYNEQFF. The CDR3 DNA follows: TGTGCCAGCAAGGATTCATACAATGAGCAGTTCTTC.

The V gene is TRBV28, the J gene TRBJ1-1; D unresolved. Germline V gene data show CDR1 as MDHEN and CDR2 as SYDVKM. CDR3 size: 13 residues. V lost 6 bases, J lost 1 base, and 9 bases lay in between. In DNA, the CDR3 is TGTGCCAGCAGGAGGCAGACGAACACTGAAGCTTTCTTT. Translation: CASRRQTNTEAFF.

This clone has just a few counts. V and J are TRBV9 and TRBJ2-1, with D maybe TRBD1 (6 bases). Germline CDR1 is SGDLS and CDR2 is YYNGEE. The CDR3 totals 15 residues. V was clipped by 3 bases and J by 2 bases, with 12 bases between them. The CDR3 is CASSATGTTYNEQFF. The CDR3 DNA sequence: TGTGCCAGCAGCGCGACCGGGACAACCTACAATGAGCAGTTCTTC. Looking up the rest from reference TRBV9 and TRBJ2-1 gives the full variable domain: DSGVTQTPKHLITATGQRVTLRCSPRSGDLSVYWYQQSLDQGLQFLIQYYNGEERAKGNILERFSAQQFPDLHSELNLSSLELGDSALYFCASSATGTTYNEQFFGPGTRLTVL.

This clone was observed a handful of times. It may be a read error: a sequence one base away is much more abundant. The chain has TRBV11-3 and TRBJ2-1; no clear D. V was trimmed by 0 bases and J by 6 bases, leaving 0 bases between them. The CDR3 contains 11 residues. The V gene's germline CDR1 is SGHNT and CDR2 YENEEA. The CDR3 DNA reads as TGTGCCAGCAGCTTAGACAATGAGCAGTTCTTC. It specifies CASSLDNEQFF.

The gene calls are TRBV19 and TRBJ1-2; D gene unclear. This CDR3 contains 14 residues. V dropped 10 bases and J dropped 0 bases, with 15 bases sitting between them. Germline V gene data show CDR1 as LNHDA and CDR2 as SQIVND (reference sequence). In DNA form, the CDR3 reads TGTGCCACTTCACATCCTTCCTCTAACTATGGCTACACCTTC. Amino acid sequence: CATSHPSSNYGYTF.

The J gene is TRBJ2-7, the V gene TRBV6-6, with TRBD1 matching over 9 bases. CDR1 and CDR2 (germline): MNHNY, SVGAGI (reference sequence). The CDR3 has 15 amino acids. Losses at the gene ends were 2 bases for V and 5 bases for J; bases not matched to a gene: 7. The CDR3 region has the DNA TGTGCCAGCAGTTACGGGACAGGGTCGGGTAACGAGCAGTACTTC. This translates into CASSYGTGSGNEQYF.

The gene calls are TRBV19 and TRBJ1-2; perhaps TRBD1 as D (5 bases). CDR1 is LNHDA and CDR2 is SQIVND in the germline V gene (reference sequence). The V gene lost 10 bases and the J gene lost 8 bases, with 20 bases spanning the gap. CDR3 length: 13 amino acids. DNA of the CDR3: TGTGCCATCGGGACGCCCTGGGGAGGCGGCTACACCTTC. It is translated as CAIGTPWGGGYTF.